Listed here are 3 T cell receptor beta chains from one sample, sequenced in a study of blood T cell repertoires in COVID-19. Libraries were prepared by immunoSEQ multiplex PCR; TCRdb keeps only in-frame clonotypes and omits some of them. The table lists just over 95,000 clones, 90% of them singletons, with less than 2% in the top ten. The sample was peripheral blood. The receptors were sampled from a man in his 60s with acute or convalescent COVID-19.

This clone was picked up one time. The V gene is TRBV5-4, the J gene TRBJ1-1; tentatively, D is TRBD1 (6 bases). The CDR3 consists of 13 residues. The germline V gene has CDR1 SGHNT and CDR2 YYREEE (reference sequence). V lost 5 bases and J lost 5, with 13 bases in between. CDR3 bases: TGTGCCAGCAGTTACGCAGGGGATACTGAAGCTTTCTTT. Translated, it gives CASSYAGDTEAFF.

This chain links TRBV6-5 with TRBJ1-3; D ambiguous. Germline assignment: CDR1 MNHEY and CDR2 SVGAGI. With 6 bases removed from V and 0 bases from J, the gap between germline ends came to 9 bases. The CDR3 totals 14 residues. Here the CDR3 reads CASSPPGSGNTIYF. The DNA for the CDR3 is TGTGCCAGCAGCCCACCAGGCTCTGGAAACACCATATATTTT.

The chain links TRBV15 to TRBJ1-5; 8 bases are shared with TRBD1. Unmatched junction bases numbered 7, after V lost 6 bases and J lost 3 bases. Germline V lookup: CDR1 LNHNV, CDR2 YYDKDF (reference sequence). The CDR3 contains 15 residues. For the CDR3, the DNA is TGTGCCACCAGACTAGACAGGGGCCCCAATCAGCCCCAGCATTTT. Protein: CATRLDRGPNQPQHF.